The 22 T cell receptor beta chains below come from one sample, sequenced in a study of chemoradiotherapy in HPV16-positive cancers (dated by TCRdb to the early 2020s). Receptors were amplified or captured by the immunoSEQ multiplex PCR assay. This immuneACCESS table, as held by TCRdb, lists in-frame sequences with V and J called but not all clones. Of the missing ones, under half trace to an unresolved V gene in checked studies; the others have no known cause. The sample table lists under 15,000 clones, 60% to 85% of them with a count of one. The ten biggest clones cover 1.1% to 1.5% of the sample. Sample collection occurred from a patient who underwent chemoradiotherapy. These receptors were collected from a human donor with HPV-associated anogenital cancer.

V gene TRBV28 combines with J gene TRBJ2-7; the match to TRBD2 covers 8 bases. Germline V gene sequence: CDR1 MDHEN, CDR2 SYDVKM. V was clipped by 7 bases and J by 3 bases; unmatched bases: 11. CDR3 length: 15 amino acids. The CDR3 reads CASTRPSGGFYEQYF. The CDR3 nucleotides read TGTGCCAGCACCCGTCCGAGCGGGGGATTCTACGAGCAGTACTTC.

The rearrangement joins TRBV7-2 to TRBJ1-1; tentatively, D is TRBD1 (6 bases). Germline V lookup: CDR1 SGHTA, CDR2 FQGNSA. The V gene lost 0 bases and the J gene lost 0 bases, with 17 bases spanning the gap. This CDR3 contains 18 residues. CDR3 loop: CASSLARGGGIMNTEAFF. The CDR3 nucleotides read TGTGCCAGCAGCTTAGCGCGTGGAGGGGGGATTATGAACACTGAAGCTTTCTTT.

The CDR3 loop reads CASSDRTGRYGYTF. DNA for the CDR3: TGTGCCAGCAGCGACCGGACAGGACGCTATGGCTACACCTTC. J is TRBJ1-2 and V is TRBV7-3, with 7 bases fitting TRBD1. Germline V gene lookup returns CDR1 SGHTA and CDR2 FQGTGA. V lost 5 bases, J lost 4 bases, and 7 bases stayed unmatched. This CDR3 contains 14 residues.

Written as DNA, the CDR3 is TGTGCCAGCAGTGACTCTAGGGAGACCGGGGAGCTGTTTTTT. This sequence encodes CASSDSRETGELFF. The chain links TRBV6-4 to TRBJ2-2, with a possible D match to TRBD2 (5 bases). V lost 0 bases and J lost 5, with 7 bases in between. There are 14 residues in the CDR3. CDR1 and CDR2 from the germline V gene are MRHNA and SNTAGT.

The chain carries TRBV5-1 and TRBJ2-3; 8 nucleotides line up with TRBD2. CDR3 length: 16 amino acids. Germline V gene data show CDR1 as SGHRS and CDR2 as YFSETQ. The V segment lost 4 bases and the J segment 1 base; nucleotides outside the gene matches: 8. CDR3: CASSKDPTSGTDTQYF. CDR3 bases: TGCGCCAGCAGCAAAGACCCGACTAGCGGCACAGATACGCAGTATTTT. The variable domain in full, with the rest retrieved from reference TRBV5-1 and TRBJ2-3, is KAGVTQTPRYLIKTRGQQVTLSCSPISGHRSVSWYQQTPGQGLQFLFEYFSETQRNKGNFPGRFSGRQFSNSRSEMNVSTLELGDSALYLCASSKDPTSGTDTQYFGPGTRLTVL.

The rearrangement uses TRBV11-3 and TRBJ1-3; D may be TRBD1 (5 bases). The CDR3 has 15 amino acids. V lost 8 bases to trimming and J lost 8 bases, with 22 bases between them. Germline V gene lookup returns CDR1 SGHNT and CDR2 YENEEA. In DNA, the CDR3 is TGTGCCAGCCGTTCAGCCGGGGCGCGGAGGGACACCATATATTTT. Residues: CASRSAGARRDTIYF.

V and J are TRBV7-8 and TRBJ2-7; 9 bases fit TRBD1. In germline, CDR1 is SGHVS, CDR2 FQNEAQ. This CDR3 has 15 residues. V gave up 3 bases and J gave up 7 bases; unmatched junction bases: 10. CDR3 loop: CASSFHRDRVWEQYF. The CDR3, as DNA: TGTGCCAGCAGCTTTCACCGGGACAGGGTTTGGGAGCAGTACTTC.

This sequence joins TRBV27 and TRBJ2-4; TRBD2 agrees at 10 bases. The germline CDR1 and CDR2 sequences are MNHEY and SMNVEV (reference sequence). Trimming took 0 bases from V and 15 from J; bases not matched to a gene: 8. This CDR3 comprises 14 residues. In DNA form, the CDR3 reads TGTGCCAGCAGTTTATCGGGGCTAGCGGGGGTCTGGTACTTC. It yields the protein CASSLSGLAGVWYF.

This clone was counted only a few times. This chain uses TRBV18 with TRBJ1-1; weak D call: TRBD1 (6 bases). The ends were cut back, 5 bases at V and 0 bases at J, with 7 bases in the middle. Per the germline V gene, CDR1 is KGHSH and CDR2 is LQKENI. The CDR3 runs 13 residues. The chain's CDR3 is CASSTGLNTEAFF. The CDR3 DNA reads TGTGCCAGCTCAACAGGGTTGAACACTGAAGCTTTCTTT.

This clone was seen only a few times. CDR3 loop: CASSWTGSSYEQYF. The CDR3 region has the DNA TGTGCCAGCAGCTGGACTGGGAGCTCCTACGAGCAGTACTTC. The rearrangement joins TRBV5-6 to TRBJ2-7, with D maybe TRBD2 (5 bases). Trimming left V 3 bases short and J 0 bases short, with 10 bases between. The CDR3 loop spans 14 amino acids. Germline CDR1 SGHDT, CDR2 YYEEEE.

This chain uses TRBV7-2 with TRBJ1-1, with a tentative D call TRBD1 (5 bases). Trimming left V 1 base short and J 7 bases short, with 13 bases between. The germline V gene has CDR1 SGHTA and CDR2 FQGNSA. This CDR3 has 14 amino acids. CDR3 residues: CASSLVSGINEAFF. CDR3 sequence (DNA): TGTGCCAGCAGCTTAGTTTCAGGGATAAATGAAGCTTTCTTT.

The chain uses TRBV9 and TRBJ2-3, with 10 bases matching TRBD2. V lost 4 bases to trimming and J lost 4 bases; unmatched junction nucleotides: 15. Germline V gene lookup returns CDR1 SGDLS and CDR2 YYNGEE. CDR3 length: 18 amino acids. CDR3 nucleotides: TGTGCCAGCAGCCCTCACCTTCTAGCGGGGGCTGGGTCAGATACGCAGTATTTT. Encoded protein: CASSPHLLAGAGSDTQYF.

The gene calls are TRBV9 and TRBJ1-1; D ambiguous. The CDR3 runs to 14 residues. Deletions cut 0 bases from V and 5 bases from J, with 11 bases between. CDR1 is SGDLS, CDR2 YYNGEE, per germline. The CDR3 DNA is TGTGCCAGCAGCGTAGGGGTATCTGGAACTGAAGCTTTCTTT. Its protein is CASSVGVSGTEAFF.

The chain is built from TRBV6-5 and TRBJ2-1, with 8 bases fitting TRBD1. CDR3 length: 14 amino acids. The trim removed 6 bases at V and 4 bases at J, leaving 5 bases unmatched. Germline CDR1 and CDR2: MNHEY and SVGAGI. CDR3 protein: CASRSRGLYNEQFF. DNA of the CDR3: TGTGCCAGCAGGTCCAGGGGGCTGTACAATGAGCAGTTCTTC.

The gene calls are TRBV9 and TRBJ1-1; D gene uncertain. The CDR3 is 14 amino acids. V lost 0 bases to trimming and J lost 5 bases, with 11 bases between them. Germline CDR1 is SGDLS and CDR2 is YYNGEE. CDR3 nucleotides: TGTGCCAGCAGCGTAGATGGAGGGAAGACTGAAGCTTTCTTT. It specifies CASSVDGGKTEAFF.

This clone appeared a single time. The chain uses TRBV20-1 and TRBJ2-1, with D uncertain. Looked up from germline, CDR1 is DFQATT and CDR2 is SNEGSKA (reference sequence). The CDR3 runs 10 residues. With 3 bases removed from V and 10 bases from J, the gap between germline ends came to 7 bases. The CDR3 sequence is CSARNGEQFF. In DNA form, the CDR3 reads TGCAGTGCTAGGAACGGGGAGCAGTTCTTC.

The chain joins TRBV7-2 to TRBJ1-5; D unresolved. V dropped 2 bases and J dropped 6 bases, with 8 bases sitting between them. Germline CDR1 reads SGHTA; CDR2 reads FQGNSA. This CDR3 comprises 13 residues. The CDR3 loop reads CASSLSFSQPQHF. The CDR3 DNA follows: TGTGCCAGCAGCTTATCATTCTCTCAGCCCCAGCATTTT.

The chain has TRBV25-1 and TRBJ1-1; D unclear. The CDR3 runs 12 residues. Germline V gene data show CDR1 as MGHDK and CDR2 as SYGVNS. Trimming removed 6 bases at V and 6 bases at J, with 11 bases between. CDR3 amino acids: CASSSQISEAFF. The CDR3 coding sequence is TGTGCCAGCAGCTCACAAATCTCTGAAGCTTTCTTT.

This clone was seen only once. The rearrangement joins TRBV9 to TRBJ2-5; perhaps TRBD2 as D (6 bases). Germline V gene lookup returns CDR1 SGDLS and CDR2 YYNGEE. V was clipped by 0 bases and J by 2 bases, with 14 bases between them. This CDR3 is 16 amino acids long. For the CDR3, the DNA is TGTGCCAGCAGCGTAGATCAGGGAGGAGGGCAAGAGACCCAGTACTTC. Encoded protein: CASSVDQGGGQETQYF.

The gene calls are TRBV30 and TRBJ2-7; 12 bases fit TRBD1. The CDR3 covers 15 residues. Trimming took 1 base from V and 5 from J; bases not matched to a gene: 6. Germline CDR1 reads GTSNPN; CDR2 reads SVGIG (reference sequence). The chain's CDR3 is CAWSAGTGGADEQYF. The CDR3 DNA follows: TGTGCCTGGAGTGCCGGGACAGGGGGCGCAGACGAGCAGTACTTC.

The chain uses TRBV7-6 and TRBJ1-1; D unclear. The CDR3 length is 13 residues. The V end was cut by 0 bases, the J end by 4 bases, with 6 bases between. The germline V gene encodes CDR1 SGHVS and CDR2 FNYEAQ. The CDR3 coding sequence is TGTGCCAGCAGCTTAGCGCTTAGCACTGAAGCTTTCTTT. Amino acids: CASSLALSTEAFF. The full variable domain, rest sourced from reference TRBV7-6 and TRBJ1-1, is GAGVSQSPRYKVTKRGQDVALRCDPISGHVSLYWYRQALGQGPEFLTYFNYEAQQDKSGLPNDRFSAERPEGSISTLTIQRTEQRDSAMYRCASSLALSTEAFFGQGTRLTVV.

This clone was observed once. The chain is built from TRBV5-1 and TRBJ2-5, with D hard to call. The assigned J gene may be wrong: the sequence end matches TRBJ2-7 better. The CDR3 loop spans 13 amino acids. Looked up from germline, CDR1 is SGHRS and CDR2 is YFSETQ. In DNA form, the CDR3 reads TGCGCCAGCAGCTTGGCCGGAACCTACGAGCAGTACTTC. This codes for CASSLAGTYEQYF.